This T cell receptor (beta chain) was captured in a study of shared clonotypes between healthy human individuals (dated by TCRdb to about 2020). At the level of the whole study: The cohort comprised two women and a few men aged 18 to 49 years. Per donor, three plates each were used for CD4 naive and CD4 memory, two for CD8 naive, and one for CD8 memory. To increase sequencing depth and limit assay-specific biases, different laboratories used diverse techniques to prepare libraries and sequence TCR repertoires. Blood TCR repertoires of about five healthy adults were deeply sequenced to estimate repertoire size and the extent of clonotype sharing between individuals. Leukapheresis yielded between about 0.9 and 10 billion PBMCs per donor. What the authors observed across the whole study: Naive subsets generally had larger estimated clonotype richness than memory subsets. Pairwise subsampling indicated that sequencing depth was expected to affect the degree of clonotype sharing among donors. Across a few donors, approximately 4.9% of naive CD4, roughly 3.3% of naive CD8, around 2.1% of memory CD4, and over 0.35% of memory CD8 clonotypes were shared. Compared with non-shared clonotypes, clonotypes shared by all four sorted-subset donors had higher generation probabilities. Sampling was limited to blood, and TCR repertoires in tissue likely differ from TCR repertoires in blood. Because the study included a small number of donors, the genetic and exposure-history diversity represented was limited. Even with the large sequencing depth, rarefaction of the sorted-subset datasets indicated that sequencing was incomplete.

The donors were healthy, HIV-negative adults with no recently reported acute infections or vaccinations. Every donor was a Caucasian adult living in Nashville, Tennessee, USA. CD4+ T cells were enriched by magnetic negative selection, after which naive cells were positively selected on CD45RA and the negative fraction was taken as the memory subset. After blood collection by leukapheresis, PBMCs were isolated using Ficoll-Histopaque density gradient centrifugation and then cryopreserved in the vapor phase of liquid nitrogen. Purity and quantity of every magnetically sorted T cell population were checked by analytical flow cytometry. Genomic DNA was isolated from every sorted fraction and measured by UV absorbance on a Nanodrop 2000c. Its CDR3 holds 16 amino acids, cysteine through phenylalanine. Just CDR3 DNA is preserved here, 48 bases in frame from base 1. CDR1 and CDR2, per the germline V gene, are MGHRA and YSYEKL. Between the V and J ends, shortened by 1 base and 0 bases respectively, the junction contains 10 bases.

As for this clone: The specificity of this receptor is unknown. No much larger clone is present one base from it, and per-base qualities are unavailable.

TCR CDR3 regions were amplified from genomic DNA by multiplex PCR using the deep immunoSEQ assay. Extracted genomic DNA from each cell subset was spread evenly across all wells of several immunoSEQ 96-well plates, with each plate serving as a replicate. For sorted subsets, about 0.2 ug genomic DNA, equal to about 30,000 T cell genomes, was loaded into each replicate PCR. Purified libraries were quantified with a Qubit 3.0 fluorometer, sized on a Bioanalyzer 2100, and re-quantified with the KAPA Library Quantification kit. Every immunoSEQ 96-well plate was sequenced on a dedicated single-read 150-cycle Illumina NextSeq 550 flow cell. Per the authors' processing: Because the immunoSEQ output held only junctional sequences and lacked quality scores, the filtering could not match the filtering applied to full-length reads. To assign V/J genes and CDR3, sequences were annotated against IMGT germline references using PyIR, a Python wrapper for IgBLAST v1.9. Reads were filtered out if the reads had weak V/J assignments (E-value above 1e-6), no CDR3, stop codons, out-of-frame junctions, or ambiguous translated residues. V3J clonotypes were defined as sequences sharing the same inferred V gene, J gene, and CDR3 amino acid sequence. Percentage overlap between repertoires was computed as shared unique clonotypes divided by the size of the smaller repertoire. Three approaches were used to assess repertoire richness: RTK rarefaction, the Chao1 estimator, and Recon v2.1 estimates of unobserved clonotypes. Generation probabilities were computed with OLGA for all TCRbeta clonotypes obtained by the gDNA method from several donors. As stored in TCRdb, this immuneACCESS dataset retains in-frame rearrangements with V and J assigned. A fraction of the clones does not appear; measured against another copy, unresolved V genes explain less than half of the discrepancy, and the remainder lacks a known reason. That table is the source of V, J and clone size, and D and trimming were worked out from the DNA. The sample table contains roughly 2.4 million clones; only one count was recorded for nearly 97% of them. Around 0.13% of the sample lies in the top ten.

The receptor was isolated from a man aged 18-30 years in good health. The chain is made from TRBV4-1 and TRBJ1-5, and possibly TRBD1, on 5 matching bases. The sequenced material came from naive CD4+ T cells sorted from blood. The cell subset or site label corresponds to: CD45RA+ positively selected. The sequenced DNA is TGCGCCAGCAGCCAAGGGCAGGGAGATAGCAATCAGCCCCAGCATTTT. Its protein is CASSQGQGDSNQPQHF.